This TCR beta chain originates from a study of blood T cell repertoires in COVID-19 (TCRdb year 2020). Notes on the research overall: Collaborator samples came from the United States, Italy and Spain and covered acute and convalescent phases of COVID-19. Sample metadata almost always included a de-identified subject ID, COVID-19 status, age in years and sex. Subjects who had been exposed to COVID-19, were actively infected with it, or had recovered from it provided the deeply sampled blood TCRbeta repertoires that made up the dataset. Samples came from the ongoing ImmuneRACE study (first 160 participants) plus 1,254 subjects from 6 global collaborators. The prospective study material was composed of cDNA or gDNA derived from T cells, B-cell-depleted T cells, or PBMCs. Where HLA class I and class II types were available, the types were taken from metadata supplied by the sample provider, not from assay-based typing. The repertoires were released in a freely available public database meant as a resource for research on the immune response to SARS-CoV-2. Overall study results and their limits: The amount of clinical and demographic metadata varied by source and participant and was provided uncurated.

TCRbeta CDR3 regions were amplified from genomic DNA using the immunoSEQ Assay, a bias-controlled multiplex PCR. The original pipeline was this. The number of nucleated cells in each sample was estimated by amplification of reference gene primers within the assay. To quantify the absolute abundance of each unique TCRbeta CDR3 rearrangement, sequence reads were collapsed and filtered. For each sample, productive Simpson clonality was calculated as the square root of Simpson's diversity index across productive rearrangements. TCRdb's version of the immuneACCESS table is confined to in-frame rearrangements and falls short of the full clone set. An unresolved V gene accounts for under half of the shortfall where checked; the remainder is of unknown origin. V and J calls plus clone size are reproduced from that table; the DNA served to infer D and trimming. For this sample there are 95,000 or so clones; 84% appear just once. 24% of the sample lies in the top ten.

Measured from the cysteine to the phenylalanine, the CDR3 is 16 residues long. Only the CDR3 region is kept as DNA, spanning 48 bases read in frame from base 1. Reading the germline V gene gives CDR1 SGHDN and CDR2 FVKESK. V drops 0 bases and J drops 0 bases, leaving 10 bases in between. Each collaborating institution followed its own protocols to collect whole blood in K2EDTA tubes. Collaborator samples were shipped for TCRbeta analysis as frozen whole blood, isolated PBMCs, or DNA extracted from either sample type. As for this clone: The antigen it binds to is not known. It has no much larger one-base neighbor in the sample; base qualities were not kept.

The origin of this receptor is a human donor in a cohort sampled during active COVID-19. The sequencing sample was made of peripheral blood. This receptor chain uses TRBV14 and TRBJ2-3, with the D gene not confidently named. CDR3 reads: CASSQDLPTSTDTQYF. DNA sequence: TGTGCCAGCAGCCAAGATTTGCCAACTAGCACAGATACGCAGTATTTT.